Below, 10 T cell receptor beta chains from the same sample are listed, as sequenced in a study of T cell responses to AZD1222 COVID-19 vaccine. Method: immunoSEQ multiplex PCR; TCRdb's copy keeps in-frame clones and lacks some. The profile shows roughly 120,000 clones, around 88% of them singletons. This material consisted of peripheral blood, taken on day 0 of AZD1222 vaccination. These TCRs come from an adult in good health.

The genes are TRBV7-2 and TRBJ1-5; D is unclear. The CDR3 consists of 15 residues. The ends were cut back, 1 base at V and 6 bases at J, with 13 bases in the middle. Germline V gene sequence: CDR1 SGHTA, CDR2 FQGNSA. CDR3 coding DNA: TGTGCCAGCAGCTTAGGGTCTGGGTCCCCTCAGCCCCAGCATTTT. It translates to CASSLGSGSPQPQHF.

The chain links TRBV7-2 to TRBJ2-7; no clear D. V was pared by 3 bases and J by 5 bases, with 8 bases between. In germline, CDR1 is SGHTA, CDR2 FQGNSA. The CDR3 consists of 12 residues. In nucleotides, the CDR3 is TGTGCCAGCAGCTTCGACTTGAACGAGCAGTACTTC. Its protein product is CASSFDLNEQYF.

The chain combines TRBV4-3 with TRBJ2-7, with D perhaps matching TRBD1 (5 bases). V was shortened by 3 bases and J by 0 bases, with 12 bases between the two germline ends. Germline values: CDR1 LGHNA, CDR2 YSLEER. The CDR3 totals 15 residues. DNA of the CDR3: TGCGCCAGCAGCCAGAAGGGGTCGAGCTCCTACGAGCAGTACTTC. It translates to CASSQKGSSSYEQYF.

This chain connects TRBV2 to TRBJ1-3; no reliable D call. Per the germline V gene, CDR1 is SNHLY and CDR2 is FYNNEI. Trimming shortened V by 8 bases and J by 0 bases, and 11 bases separated the two germline ends. There are 14 residues in the CDR3. CDR3 in DNA: TGTGCCAGCGGGCTAACCTACTCTGGAAACACCATATATTTT. This encodes CASGLTYSGNTIYF.

This sequence joins TRBV5-5 and TRBJ1-1, with D maybe TRBD1 (5 bases). Looked up from germline, CDR1 is SGHKS and CDR2 is YYEKEE (reference sequence). V was clipped by 3 bases and J by 10 bases, with 19 bases between them. CDR3 length equals 14 residues. DNA for the CDR3: TGTGCCAGCAGCTCGCAGCAGGGCCCTGCAATAGCTTTCTTT. Protein product: CASSSQQGPAIAFF.

The chain links TRBV30 to TRBJ1-1; no clear D gene. The CDR3 sequence is 14 residues long. Trimming took 3 bases from V and 2 from J, leaving 13 bases between them. The V gene's germline CDR1 is GTSNPN and CDR2 SVGIG (reference sequence). The CDR3 DNA is TGTGCCTGGAGCCGCAACTCGAAAAACACTGAAGCTTTCTTT. It specifies CAWSRNSKNTEAFF. The full variable domain, in which reference TRBV30 and TRBJ1-1 provide the parts outside the CDR3, is SQTIHQWPATLVQPVGSPLSLECTVEGTSNPNLYWYRQAAGRGLQLLFYSVGIGQISSEVPQNLSASRPQDRQFILSSKKLLLSDSGFYLCAWSRNSKNTEAFFGQGTRLTVV.

The V gene is TRBV5-1, the J gene TRBJ1-5, with TRBD1 identical over 9 bases. CDR1 is SGHRS and CDR2 is YFSETQ in the germline V gene. V shed 4 bases and J 2 bases; nucleotides not matched to a gene: 4. The CDR3 is made up of 15 amino acids. CDR3 nucleotide sequence: TGCGCCAGCAGCCGAACAGGGGGCCGCAATCAGCCCCAGCATTTT. It translates to CASSRTGGRNQPQHF.

The sample holds one count of this clone. The chain is built from TRBV4-1 and TRBJ2-3, with D possibly matching TRBD1 (6 bases). Germline assignment: CDR1 MGHRA and CDR2 YSYEKL. Trimming took 0 bases from V and 0 from J, leaving 13 bases between them. The CDR3 runs to 17 residues. The CDR3 sequence is CASSQEGAFSSTDTQYF. DNA for the CDR3: TGCGCCAGCAGCCAAGAGGGGGCATTCTCTAGCACAGATACGCAGTATTTT.

V usage is TRBV12-3 or TRBV12-4 and J usage is TRBJ1-1; D is uncertain. The V end was cut by 6 bases, the J end by 11 bases, with 16 bases between. This CDR3 region has 12 residues. CDR3 loop: CASSLPPEPAFF. The DNA of the CDR3 is TGTGCCAGCAGCCTACCACCGGAGCCGGCTTTCTTT.

J is TRBJ2-3 and V is TRBV4-1; D gene unclear. Germline V gives CDR1 MGHRA, CDR2 YSYEKL. The CDR3 covers 16 residues. V was trimmed by 1 base and J by 2 bases, leaving 13 bases between them. The CDR3 DNA reads TGCGCCAGCAGCCAAGGGGCCAGAAGGCACACAGATACGCAGTATTTT. This encodes CASSQGARRHTDTQYF.